Shown below are 25 T cell receptor beta chains from a single sample sequenced in a study of post-analysis software for immune sequencing data. cDNA libraries of TCR beta carried unique molecular identifiers. TCRdb called the PCR reads again in MiXCR, with one record for every CDR3 protein. The table records a few hundred thousand distinct CDR3 sequences, about a third of them present only once. Broader study findings: About 5 TRBV segments were significantly more frequent in patients than in controls. TRBV5-6, TRBV5-1 and TRBV20-1 were among these segments.

No cognate antigen is known for these TCRs. Sample: blood. These receptors originate from a girl aged 5-17 years with multiple sclerosis.

V is TRBV6-5 and J is TRBJ1-2, with TRBD1 matching 7 bases. The CDR3 is 16 residues long. Germline-derived CDR1 and CDR2 are MNHEY and SVGAGI. V was clipped by 5 bases and J by 0 bases; unmatched bases: 9. The CDR3 protein is CASSHLGQEPNYGYTF. DNA for the CDR3: TGTGCCAGCAGTCACCTCGGACAGGAGCCTAACTATGGCTACACCTTC.

The V gene is TRBV12-3 or TRBV12-4, the J gene TRBJ1-2; 8 bases match TRBD1. CDR3 length: 15 amino acids. V gave up 1 base and J gave up 8 bases; unmatched junction bases: 9. The CDR3 DNA reads as TGTGCCAGCAGTTTAGAACCGACAGGGGTAGGAGGCTACACCTTC. Translation: CASSLEPTGVGGYTF.

The chain employs TRBV12-3 or TRBV12-4 and TRBJ2-7; a possible D gene is TRBD1 (7 bases). Trimming shortened V by 3 bases and J by 3 bases, and 9 bases separated the two germline ends. There are 13 residues in the CDR3. CDR3 sequence (DNA): TGTGCCAGCAGTTTCCAGGGGGGCTACGAGCAGTACTTC. Its protein is CASSFQGGYEQYF.

This clonotype was detected only a few times. The chain has TRBV12-3 or TRBV12-4 and TRBJ1-2; 7 positions match TRBD1. The CDR3 loop spans 17 amino acids. The trim removed 6 bases at V and 4 bases at J, leaving 17 bases unmatched. In DNA form, the CDR3 reads TGTGCCAGCAGGAACCAGGGGGGAAGAGGACTTGGCTATGGCTACACCTTC. This translates into CASRNQGGRGLGYGYTF.

The rearrangement uses TRBV12-5 and TRBJ2-7; D possibly corresponds to TRBD2 (6 bases). Trimming removed 8 bases at V and 1 base at J, with 12 bases between. CDR1 is LGHNT and CDR2 is FRNRAP in the germline V gene. The CDR3 spans 13 residues. As DNA, the CDR3 is TGTGCTAGTATATGGGAGGATTCCTACGAGCAGTACTTC. Translation gives CASIWEDSYEQYF. Supplemented by reference TRBV12-5 and TRBJ2-7, the full variable domain reads DARVTQTPRHKVTEMGQEVTMRCQPILGHNTVFWYRQTMMQGLELLAYFRNRAPLDDSGMPKDRFSAEMPDATLATLKIQPSEPRDSAVYFCASIWEDSYEQYFGPGTRLTVT.

The chain links TRBV5-5 to TRBJ1-4; D uncertain. Germline values: CDR1 SGHKS, CDR2 YYEKEE (reference sequence). The CDR3 is made up of 13 amino acids. Trimming removed 2 bases at V and 5 bases at J, with 7 bases between. The CDR3 loop reads CASSFEQNEKLFF. The CDR3 DNA reads TGTGCCAGCAGCTTCGAACAGAATGAAAAACTGTTTTTT. The entire variable domain, with the rest obtained from reference TRBV5-5 and TRBJ1-4, is as follows: DAGVTQSPTHLIKTRGQQVTLRCSPISGHKSVSWYQQVLGQGPQFIFQYYEKEERGRGNFPDRFSARQFPNYSSELNVNALLLGDSALYLCASSFEQNEKLFFGSGTQLSVL.

The V call is TRBV4-2, the J call TRBJ2-3; D remains unclear. From germline, CDR1 is LGHNA and CDR2 YNFKEQ. This CDR3 region has 16 residues. The ends were cut back, 0 bases at V and 0 bases at J, with 10 bases in the middle. CDR3 amino acids: CASSQEEGLSTDTQYF. The CDR3 DNA reads TGTGCCAGCAGCCAAGAAGAAGGATTAAGCACAGATACGCAGTATTTT.

The gene calls are TRBV5-1 and TRBJ2-5; no firm D call. The end of the DNA aligns better with TRBJ2-7, so the J call may be wrong. The germline V gene has CDR1 SGHRS and CDR2 YFSETQ. This CDR3 has 12 residues. In DNA, the CDR3 is TGCGCCAGCAGCTTGGGGAGCGTCGAGCAGTACTTC. It yields the protein CASSLGSVEQYF.

The chain is built from TRBV4-1 and TRBJ2-3; 11 bases map to TRBD2. The CDR3 runs to 14 residues. The germline CDR1 and CDR2 sequences are MGHRA and YSYEKL. V lost 8 bases to trimming and J lost 2 bases; unmatched junction nucleotides: 3. The CDR3 protein is CASGTSGFTDTQYF. The CDR3 DNA follows: TGCGCCAGCGGGACTAGCGGTTTCACAGATACGCAGTATTTT.

The V gene is TRBV11-2, the J gene TRBJ1-5; 9 nucleotides agree with TRBD1. The CDR3 loop spans 14 amino acids. J gave up 5 bases and V 5 bases, and 4 bases lay outside the gene matches. Germline-derived CDR1 and CDR2 are SGHAT and FQNNGV. The CDR3: CASSQGQGDQPQHF. The CDR3 nucleotides read TGTGCCAGCAGCCAGGGACAGGGCGATCAGCCCCAGCATTTT. The full variable domain, in which reference TRBV11-2 and TRBJ1-5 provide the parts outside the CDR3, is EAGVAQSPRYKIIEKRQSVAFWCNPISGHATLYWYQQILGQGPKLLIQFQNNGVVDDSQLPKDRFSAERLKGVDSTLKIQPAKLEDSAVYLCASSQGQGDQPQHFGDGTRLSIL.

V and J are TRBV14 and TRBJ1-1, with no clear D. The CDR3 covers 13 residues. CDR1 and CDR2 (germline): SGHDN, FVKESK. V was trimmed by 4 bases and J by 0 bases, leaving 6 bases between them. The CDR3 sequence is CASSRSMNTEAFF. Here the CDR3 DNA reads TGTGCCAGCAGCCGAAGTATGAACACTGAAGCTTTCTTT.

In its sample, this clonotype was seen a few times. The gene calls are TRBV9 and TRBJ2-7; D is possibly TRBD1 or TRBD2 (5 bases each). Germline CDR1 reads SGDLS; CDR2 reads YYNGEE. The CDR3 sequence is 15 residues long. V dropped 2 bases and J dropped 5 bases, with 17 bases sitting between them. Here the CDR3 reads CASSVRGVPSDEQYF. CDR3 nucleotides: TGTGCCAGCAGCGTGAGGGGTGTCCCGTCGGACGAGCAGTACTTC.

This clonotype has more than one count but fewer than ten. The genes are TRBV12-3 or TRBV12-4 and TRBJ1-2, with TRBD1 matching over 7 bases. The trim removed 6 bases at V and 0 bases at J, leaving 13 bases unmatched. This CDR3 comprises 17 residues. In nucleotides, the CDR3 is TGTGCCAGCAGCCTCCTCACAATTCAGGGGGCTAACTATGGCTACACCTTC. Amino acid sequence: CASSLLTIQGANYGYTF.

With regard to this clonotype: The junction departs from germline at one end; a sequencing error may be responsible. V and J are TRBV9 and TRBJ1-6; D uncertain. The CDR3 has 17 residues. Germline loops: CDR1 SGDLS, CDR2 YYNGEE. CDR3 sequence (DNA): TGTGCCAGCAGCTCAACAGAGCTTAGCTCCTATAGTTCACCCCTCCACTTT. Protein: CASSSTELSSYSSPLHF.

This clonotype was recorded once. J is TRBJ1-1 and V is TRBV20-1, with D tentatively TRBD1 (6 bases). CDR1 DFQATT and CDR2 SNEGSKA come from the germline V gene (reference sequence). The CDR3 totals 15 residues. The V end was cut by 5 bases, the J end by 5 bases, with 21 bases between. The CDR3 region has the DNA TGCAGTGCTCCCTCGGGGGGCTATAAGGATACTGAAGCTTTCTTT. This translates into CSAPSGGYKDTEAFF.

The table lists this clonotype with a few counts. The chain employs TRBV20-1 and TRBJ2-7; D unclear. V lost 0 bases to trimming and J lost 5 bases, with 14 bases between them. Germline assignment: CDR1 DFQATT and CDR2 SNEGSKA (reference sequence). There are 14 residues in the CDR3. CDR3 region: CSARDSRWSDEQYF. CDR3 in DNA: TGCAGTGCTAGAGATTCAAGGTGGAGCGACGAGCAGTACTTC.

CDR3 sequence (DNA): TGCAGTGCGCCGGGGGCTAGGACAGATACGCAGTATTTT. This codes for CSAPGARTDTQYF. This chain uses TRBV20-1 with TRBJ2-3; D may match TRBD1 or TRBD2 (6 bases each). The CDR3 contains 13 residues. The germline CDR1 and CDR2 sequences are DFQATT and SNEGSKA (reference sequence). Trimming left V 6 bases short and J 3 bases short, with 13 bases between.

The chain employs TRBV9 and TRBJ2-3; 7 bases align to TRBD2. This CDR3 is 15 amino acids long. Germline CDR1 SGDLS, CDR2 YYNGEE. V lost 0 bases, J lost 1 base, and 2 bases stayed unmatched. The CDR3 coding sequence is TGTGCCAGCAGCGTAGGGGACTACCGCACAGATACGCAGTATTTT. Its translation is CASSVGDYRTDTQYF.

The CDR3 bases are TGTGCCAGCAGCGTCGGGACAGTTTACTATGGCTACACCTTC. It codes for CASSVGTVYYGYTF. The V call is TRBV7-2, the J call TRBJ1-2, with 7 bases identical to TRBD1. After removal of 5 bases from V and 3 bases from J, the junction contained 6 bases not matched to a gene. The CDR3 totals 14 residues. Germline-derived CDR1 and CDR2 are SGHTA and FQGNSA.

This clonotype has only a few counts. J is TRBJ2-6 and V is TRBV7-6; D unclear. The CDR3 extends over 19 amino acids. The germline V gene has CDR1 SGHVS and CDR2 FNYEAQ. V lost 5 bases, J lost 0 bases, and 20 bases lay in between. The CDR3 region has the DNA TGTGCCAGCAGCCCCGCTTTAGGTTCAGCCCACTCTGGGGCCAACGTCCTGACTTTC. It specifies CASSPALGSAHSGANVLTF. Together with reference TRBV7-6 and TRBJ2-6, the CDR3 gives the full variable domain: GAGVSQSPRYKVTKRGQDVALRCDPISGHVSLYWYRQALGQGPEFLTYFNYEAQQDKSGLPNDRFSAERPEGSISTLTIQRTEQRDSAMYRCASSPALGSAHSGANVLTFGAGSRLTVL.

This clonotype appeared a few times. The chain is built from TRBV14 and TRBJ2-3; TRBD1 is a possible D gene (6 bases). Germline CDR1 is SGHDN and CDR2 is FVKESK. Between the trimmed V and J ends, which lost 4 bases and 5 bases, there was a span of 16 bases. This CDR3 region has 15 residues. CDR3 sequence reads: CASSPNRVNRDTQYF. In DNA, the CDR3 is TGTGCCAGCAGCCCTAACAGGGTAAATAGAGATACGCAGTATTTT. The whole variable domain, filled in from reference TRBV14 and TRBJ2-3, reads EAGVTQFPSHSVIEKGQTVTLRCDPISGHDNLYWYRRVMGKEIKFLLHFVKESKQDESGMPNNRFLAERTGGTYSTLKVQPAELEDSGVYFCASSPNRVNRDTQYFGPGTRLTVL.

The chain links TRBV7-2 to TRBJ2-5; 11 positions match TRBD2. After removal of 1 base from V and 7 bases from J, the junction contained 2 bases not matched to a gene. Germline CDR1 reads SGHTA; CDR2 reads FQGNSA. The CDR3 consists of 14 residues. The CDR3 DNA is TGTGCCAGCAGCTTAGACACTAGCGGGGGGACCCAGTACTTC. Translation: CASSLDTSGGTQYF.

This clonotype has more than one count but fewer than ten. The V call is TRBV10-3, the J call TRBJ2-1, with D tentatively TRBD1 or TRBD2 (5 bases each). The CDR3 sequence is 14 residues long. Per the germline V gene, CDR1 is ENHRY and CDR2 is SYGVKD. Trimming removed 8 bases at V and 5 bases at J, with 16 bases between. The CDR3 DNA reads TGTGCCATCGGATTAGGGACCCAAAACAATGAGCAGTTCTTC. This gives the protein CAIGLGTQNNEQFF.

The chain is built from TRBV7-6 and TRBJ1-5; D is uncertain. Germline CDR1 is SGHVS and CDR2 is FNYEAQ. This CDR3 region has 15 residues. Trimming removed 2 bases from V and 8 bases from J, with 16 bases in between. The CDR3 nucleotides are TGTGCCAGCAGCTTACACAAACAGAGGTGGGAGCCCCAGCATTTT. Protein: CASSLHKQRWEPQHF. Full variable domain (remainder filled in from reference TRBV7-6 and TRBJ1-5): GAGVSQSPRYKVTKRGQDVALRCDPISGHVSLYWYRQALGQGPEFLTYFNYEAQQDKSGLPNDRFSAERPEGSISTLTIQRTEQRDSAMYRCASSLHKQRWEPQHFGDGTRLSIL.

With respect to this clonotype: At one boundary the junction diverges from the germline segment, which might be a read error. The rearrangement uses TRBV29-1 and TRBJ2-5, with 10 nucleotides matching TRBD1. Germline lookup yields CDR1 SQVTM and CDR2 ANQGSEA. The CDR3 is made up of 13 amino acids. CDR3 DNA: TGCAGCCTTGACAGGGGGCATGGAGAGACCCAGTACTTC. Amino acid sequence: CSLDRGHGETQYF. The full variable domain, in which reference TRBV29-1 and TRBJ2-5 provide the parts outside the CDR3, is SAVISQKPSRDICQRGTSLTIQCQVDSQVTMMFWYRQQPGQSLTLIATANQGSEATYESGFVIDKFPISRPNLTFSTLTVSNMSPEDSSIYLCSLDRGHGETQYFGPGTRLLVL.